The rows below give T cell receptor beta chains drawn from one sample of a study of blood T cell repertoires in COVID-19. Assay: immunoSEQ multiplex PCR; the TCRdb copy retains only in-frame clones and omits some. The sample lists about 200,000 clones, about four fifths occurring once. Material: peripheral blood. These receptors all stem from a woman aged 80 or over with COVID-19, enrolled during active disease. The CDR3 runs from the conserved cysteine through the conserved F or W. The order of the fields is V gene, J gene, D gene, CDR3 protein. D genes are given only for firm matches.

TRBV11-2	TRBJ1-1	TRBD1	CASSLVQGGTEAFF
TRBV4-2	TRBJ1-6	.	CASSQSPGQNNSPLHF
TRBV6-4	TRBJ1-2	.	CASSDSQGPYGYTF
TRBV5-4	TRBJ2-7	.	CASSTGNEQYF
TRBV12-3/TRBV12-4	TRBJ2-3	TRBD1	CASNRQGTDTQYF
TRBV7-9	TRBJ1-2	TRBD1	CASSTSQGRYYGYTF
TRBV9	TRBJ2-2	.	CASSVAPLANTGELFF
TRBV19	TRBJ1-2	TRBD1	CASSIDLTGSTGYTF
TRBV2	TRBJ1-6	TRBD1	CASSARQGRSPLHF
TRBV5-1	TRBJ1-1	.	CASSLEEEAFF
TRBV6-2/TRBV6-3	TRBJ1-1	.	CASSYLRALGRTEAFF
TRBV5-1	TRBJ2-7	.	CASSLTATQGIEQYF
TRBV3-1/TRBV3-2	TRBJ2-2	.	CASSPRAGELFF
TRBV3-1/TRBV3-2	TRBJ2-7	TRBD1	CASSQGTGGTYEQYF
TRBV7-6	TRBJ2-1	TRBD2	CASSSPGLGGDEQFF
TRBV5-6	TRBJ2-5	TRBD2	CASSTETSGVQETQYF